Below are 28 T cell receptor beta chains sequenced from a single sample in a study of control samples from healthy donors and cancer patients. Here immunoSEQ multiplex PCR was the method, and the copy in TCRdb shows in-frame clones only, minus some. The profile shows some 34,000 clones, approximately 93% of them singletons. Input material: PBMCs. The receptors originated from a man aged 35 to 55 with colorectal cancer.

The rearrangement uses TRBV6-5 and TRBJ1-1, with 8 nucleotides matching TRBD1. The CDR3 loop spans 14 amino acids. Germline CDR1 reads MNHEY; CDR2 reads SVGAGI. V lost 6 bases and J lost 6; bases outside the gene matches: 9. The CDR3 protein is CASSRGGTGAEAFF. The CDR3 nucleotides are TGTGCCAGCAGCCGAGGGGGGACAGGCGCTGAAGCTTTCTTT.

The V and J genes are TRBV5-1 and TRBJ1-5; D possibly corresponds to TRBD1 (6 bases). The CDR3 runs to 14 residues. Trimming took 2 bases from V and 5 from J, leaving 11 bases between them. CDR1 SGHRS and CDR2 YFSETQ come from the germline V gene. CDR3 in amino acids: CASSLTGSDQPQHF. CDR3 coding DNA: TGCGCCAGCAGCTTAACAGGGTCGGATCAGCCCCAGCATTTT.

The chain uses TRBV7-9 and TRBJ1-2, with 11 bases that match TRBD1. The CDR3 runs 14 residues. After removal of 0 bases from V and 10 bases from J, the junction contained 4 bases not matched to a gene. Germline assignment: CDR1 SEHNR and CDR2 FQNEAQ (reference sequence). The CDR3 coding sequence is TGTGCCAGCAGCTTAGCGGGGACAGGGGGTGACTACACCTTC. Its protein is CASSLAGTGGDYTF.

The chain links TRBV9 to TRBJ2-5; a weak D match, TRBD2 (5 bases). V gave up 3 bases and J gave up 5 bases, with 14 bases separating them. Germline CDR1 and CDR2: SGDLS and YYNGEE. The CDR3 loop spans 14 amino acids. Here the CDR3 DNA reads TGTGCCAGCAGCGCCGCCGCGGGTTGGGAGACCCAGTACTTC. This gives the protein CASSAAAGWETQYF. Using reference TRBV9 and TRBJ2-5 for the parts outside the CDR3, the full variable domain is DSGVTQTPKHLITATGQRVTLRCSPRSGDLSVYWYQQSLDQGLQFLIQYYNGEERAKGNILERFSAQQFPDLHSELNLSSLELGDSALYFCASSAAAGWETQYFGPGTRLLVL.

The chain is built from TRBV7-8 and TRBJ2-5; D uncertain. CDR3 length: 13 residues. V was trimmed by 4 bases and J by 2 bases, leaving 8 bases between them. Germline CDR1 reads SGHVS; CDR2 reads FQNEAQ. The CDR3 DNA follows: TGTGCCAGCAGCTCCCAGAGGCAAGAGACCCAGTACTTC. Protein product: CASSSQRQETQYF.

The chain has TRBV7-2 and TRBJ2-3; possible D gene TRBD2, 7 bases. Germline V lookup: CDR1 SGHTA, CDR2 FQGNSA. Trimming took off 5 bases at V and 7 bases at J, with 22 bases between the two ends. The CDR3 consists of 16 residues. CDR3 sequence: CASSPSRGATFNTQYF. The CDR3 nucleotides are TGTGCCAGCAGCCCCTCTCGGGGGGCGACATTTAATACGCAGTATTTT.

The rearrangement uses TRBV29-1 and TRBJ2-2; D is perhaps TRBD1 (5 bases). The CDR3 runs 13 residues. V was clipped by 6 bases and J by 1 base, with 9 bases between them. Germline CDR1 is SQVTM and CDR2 is ANQGSEA. In nucleotides, the CDR3 is TGCAGCGTGCAGGGTAGGAACACCGGGGAGCTGTTTTTT. It specifies CSVQGRNTGELFF.

This clone was observed a single time. The V and J genes are TRBV24-1 and TRBJ1-5; D gene uncertain. The ends were cut back, 2 bases at V and 3 bases at J, with 10 bases in the middle. CDR3 length: 15 residues. Germline CDR1 is KGHDR and CDR2 is SFDVKD. In DNA form, the CDR3 reads TGTGCCACCAGTGATTCCAGGAGGAACAATCAGCCCCAGCATTTT. Amino acid sequence: CATSDSRRNNQPQHF.

This chain links TRBV7-9 with TRBJ1-1; TRBD1 is a possible D gene (5 bases). With 5 bases removed from V and 1 base from J, the gap between germline ends came to 14 bases. Looked up from germline, CDR1 is SEHNR and CDR2 is FQNEAQ (reference sequence). CDR3 length: 15 residues. CDR3 coding DNA: TGTGCCAGCAGCACGCAGGGTGTGGGGAACACTGAAGCTTTCTTT. This gives the protein CASSTQGVGNTEAFF. Using reference TRBV7-9 and TRBJ1-1 for the parts outside the CDR3, the full variable domain is DTGVSQNPRHKITKRGQNVTFRCDPISEHNRLYWYRQTLGQGPEFLTYFQNEAQLEKSRLLSDRFSAERPKGSFSTLEIQRTEQGDSAMYLCASSTQGVGNTEAFFGQGTRLTVV.

The rearrangement uses TRBV5-1 and TRBJ1-5; D is unclear. CDR1 is SGHRS and CDR2 is YFSETQ in the germline V gene. The CDR3 length is 16 residues. Trimming took 0 bases from V and 3 from J, leaving 13 bases between them. This CDR3 reads CASSLDPVGNNQPQHF. DNA of the CDR3: TGCGCCAGCAGCTTGGACCCCGTCGGGAACAATCAGCCCCAGCATTTT.

The rearrangement links TRBV4-1 to TRBJ2-7; no firm D call. The CDR3 consists of 14 residues. The germline V gene encodes CDR1 MGHRA and CDR2 YSYEKL. With 1 base removed from V and 3 bases from J, the gap between germline ends came to 10 bases. CDR3 sequence: CASSQVAANYEQYF. CDR3 coding DNA: TGCGCCAGCAGCCAAGTCGCAGCCAACTACGAGCAGTACTTC.

The V call is TRBV5-1, the J call TRBJ1-5, with a possible D match to TRBD1 (5 bases). V was shortened by 0 bases and J by 4 bases, with 11 bases between the two germline ends. The CDR3 extends over 15 amino acids. Germline V gene lookup returns CDR1 SGHRS and CDR2 YFSETQ. The CDR3 nucleotides read TGCGCCAGCAGCTTGGAGGGGCTCGGAAATCAGCCCCAGCATTTT. This codes for CASSLEGLGNQPQHF.

The chain joins TRBV6-5 to TRBJ1-1; D call uncertain. The V end was cut by 3 bases, the J end by 1 base, with 9 bases between. Looked up from germline, CDR1 is MNHEY and CDR2 is SVGAGI. This CDR3 is built from 14 residues. For the CDR3, the DNA is TGTGCCAGCAGTTATGGGCAGAGGAACACTGAAGCTTTCTTT. It yields the protein CASSYGQRNTEAFF.

CDR3 loop: CASSLVFSPRDGYTF. CDR3 DNA: TGTGCCAGCAGCTTGGTGTTCAGTCCCCGGGATGGCTACACCTTC. The chain joins TRBV5-4 to TRBJ1-2; D not resolved. V was shortened by 0 bases and J by 6 bases, with 15 bases between the two germline ends. The CDR3 has 15 amino acids. Per the germline V gene, CDR1 is SGHNT and CDR2 is YYREEE (reference sequence). Filled out from reference TRBV5-4 and TRBJ1-2, the complete variable domain reads ETGVTQSPTHLIKTRGQQVTLRCSSQSGHNTVSWYQQALGQGPQFIFQYYREEENGRGNFPPRFSGLQFPNYSSELNVNALELDDSALYLCASSLVFSPRDGYTFGSGTRLTVV.

This chain connects TRBV4-1 to TRBJ2-2; D not certain. V lost 4 bases, J lost 4 bases, and 13 bases lay in between. Germline V gives CDR1 MGHRA, CDR2 YSYEKL. This CDR3 is 15 amino acids long. CDR3 sequence (DNA): TGCGCCAGCAGCCCCCCCCGGCCCGGCACCGGGGAGCTGTTTTTT. It encodes CASSPPRPGTGELFF.

This clone has only one observation. CDR3 bases: TGTGCCAGCAGCCAAGGTGGCCAGCCCCAGCATTTT. It yields the protein CASSQGGQPQHF. The J gene is TRBJ1-5, the V gene TRBV3-1 (or the pseudogene TRBV3-2); D not resolved. Between the trimmed V and J ends, which lost 1 base and 7 bases, there was a span of 5 bases. Per germline, CDR1 LGHDT and CDR2 YNNKEL (reference sequence). This CDR3 is 12 amino acids long.

This chain joins TRBV24-1 and TRBJ2-5; the D gene is possibly TRBD1 (6 bases). CDR3 size: 15 residues. Trimming pared 2 bases from V and 5 bases from J, leaving 14 bases between. Germline V gives CDR1 KGHDR, CDR2 SFDVKD. The CDR3 loop is CATSDYTGPRETQYF. The CDR3 nucleotides read TGTGCCACCAGTGATTATACAGGGCCTAGGGAGACCCAGTACTTC.

The chain recombines TRBV18 with TRBJ2-1; 11 bases fit TRBD2. Germline V gene sequence: CDR1 KGHSH, CDR2 LQKENI. V lost 5 bases and J lost 6; bases outside the gene matches: 0. CDR3 length: 13 amino acids. CDR3 sequence: CASSTSGGNEQFF. CDR3 in DNA: TGTGCCAGCTCAACTAGCGGGGGCAATGAGCAGTTCTTC.

The chain couples TRBV7-7 to TRBJ2-2; D is possibly TRBD1 or TRBD2 (6 bases each). The CDR3 is 18 residues long. Between the trimmed V and J ends, which lost 5 bases and 2 bases, there was a span of 21 bases. Germline CDR1 is SSHAT and CDR2 is FNYEAQ (reference sequence). The CDR3 loop reads CASSAKLGGPTNTGELFF. CDR3 nucleotide sequence: TGTGCCAGCAGCGCCAAACTGGGGGGCCCAACCAACACCGGGGAGCTGTTTTTT.

This clone came up once. V is TRBV19 and J is TRBJ2-1; 11 bases match TRBD2. The CDR3 consists of 16 residues. Germline V gene data show CDR1 as LNHDA and CDR2 as SQIVND (reference sequence). The ends lost 4 bases at V and 7 bases at J; junction bases unmatched: 9. The CDR3 nucleotides read TGTGCCAGTAGTACAATAGCGGGGGGGCTAAGTAATGAGCAGTTCTTC. It translates to CASSTIAGGLSNEQFF.

V usage is TRBV2 and J usage is TRBJ1-6, with D perhaps TRBD1 (6 bases). Germline-derived CDR1 and CDR2 are SNHLY and FYNNEI. The length of the CDR3 is 12 residues. For the CDR3, the DNA is TGTGCGGGGAAAGGGGGTGGATCACCCCTCCACTTT. Translating gives CAGKGGGSPLHF.

This clone was seen only once. The rearrangement uses TRBV27 and TRBJ2-4; TRBD1 might be the D (6 bases). Trimming removed 5 bases at V and 8 bases at J, with 16 bases between. This CDR3 is built from 14 residues. Germline-derived CDR1 and CDR2 are MNHEY and SMNVEV (reference sequence). As DNA, the CDR3 is TGTGCCAGCAGTCCGCTAACACAGGGCGACATTCAGTACTTC. Protein product: CASSPLTQGDIQYF.

This clone was observed once. V is TRBV2 and J is TRBJ1-2; D is unresolved. Germline assignment: CDR1 SNHLY and CDR2 FYNNEI. Trimming shortened V by 2 bases and J by 6 bases, and 13 bases separated the two germline ends. The CDR3 spans 14 residues. This CDR3 is CASSENGWGDGYTF. The CDR3 nucleotides are TGTGCCAGCAGTGAAAACGGGTGGGGAGATGGCTACACCTTC. The entire variable domain, with the rest obtained from reference TRBV2 and TRBJ1-2, is as follows: EPEVTQTPSHQVTQMGQEVILRCVPISNHLYFYWYRQILGQKVEFLVSFYNNEISEKSEIFDDQFSVERPDGSNFTLKIRSTKLEDSAMYFCASSENGWGDGYTFGSGTRLTVV.

DNA for the CDR3: TGCGCCAGCAGCTTGGGACAGGGCGTCCACACTGAAGCTTTCTTT. This translates into CASSLGQGVHTEAFF. The chain links TRBV5-1 to TRBJ1-1; 7 nucleotides line up with TRBD1. Germline assignment: CDR1 SGHRS and CDR2 YFSETQ. CDR3 length equals 15 residues. After removal of 0 bases from V and 3 bases from J, the junction contained 5 bases not matched to a gene.

This rearrangement joins TRBV5-4 to TRBJ1-6; no definite D call. The CDR3 length is 16 residues. V was trimmed by 4 bases and J by 0 bases, leaving 11 bases between them. The germline CDR1 and CDR2 sequences are SGHNT and YYREEE (reference sequence). The CDR3 sequence is CASSPGQSSYNSPLHF. The CDR3, as DNA: TGTGCCAGCAGCCCGGGTCAAAGCTCCTATAATTCACCCCTCCACTTT.

The chain joins TRBV7-8 to TRBJ2-1; no clear D gene. The V and J ends lost 3 bases and 6 bases respectively, with 9 bases between them. The CDR3 spans 13 residues. Germline values: CDR1 SGHVS, CDR2 FQNEAQ. The CDR3 loop reads CASSFNRVNEQFF. The CDR3 DNA is TGTGCCAGCAGCTTTAACAGAGTCAATGAGCAGTTCTTC. The entire variable domain, with the rest obtained from reference TRBV7-8 and TRBJ2-1, is as follows: GAGVSQSPRYKVAKRGQDVALRCDPISGHVSLFWYQQALGQGPEFLTYFQNEAQLDKSGLPSDRFFAERPEGSVSTLKIQRTQQEDSAVYLCASSFNRVNEQFFGPGTRLTVL.

This clone was seen more than once but under ten times. The rearrangement links TRBV18 to TRBJ2-3; perhaps TRBD1 as D (5 bases). Germline V gene sequence: CDR1 KGHSH, CDR2 LQKENI. V was pared by 5 bases and J by 3 bases, with 12 bases between. The CDR3 spans 14 residues. CDR3 amino acids: CASSSQGFTDTQYF. CDR3 nucleotides: TGTGCCAGCTCATCCCAGGGTTTTACAGATACGCAGTATTTT.

The chain carries TRBV6-1 and TRBJ1-2, with a tentative D call TRBD1 (5 bases). The CDR3 is 13 residues long. The ends were cut back, 2 bases at V and 4 bases at J, with 8 bases in the middle. CDR1 is MNHNS and CDR2 is SASEGT in the germline V gene. CDR3 in DNA: TGTGCCAGCAGTGAAAGACAGACCTATGGCTACACCTTC. Translation: CASSERQTYGYTF.